This T cell receptor (beta chain) comes out of a study of T cell repertoires in cytomegalovirus infection. The CDR3 spans 17 residues. V trimming: 0 bases; J trimming: 4 bases; junction bases outside the gene matches: 10. Germline loops: CDR1 DFQATT, CDR2 SNEGSKA (reference sequence). One entry per CDR3 protein, called by TCRdb with MiXCR from the reads. The sample shows fewer than 400,000 distinct CDR3 sequences, about a sixth of them seen only once. Sequencing used PBMCs. This TCR was sampled from a human donor in good health (CMV status not recorded). Some clones in this sample may be carry-over from other donors' samples. The V gene is TRBV20-1, the J gene TRBJ2-3; 10 nucleotides match TRBD2. The CDR3 protein is CSARDPLAGVPADTQYF. The CDR3 coding sequence is TGCAGTGCTAGAGATCCCCTAGCGGGGGTTCCTGCAGATACGCAGTATTTT.